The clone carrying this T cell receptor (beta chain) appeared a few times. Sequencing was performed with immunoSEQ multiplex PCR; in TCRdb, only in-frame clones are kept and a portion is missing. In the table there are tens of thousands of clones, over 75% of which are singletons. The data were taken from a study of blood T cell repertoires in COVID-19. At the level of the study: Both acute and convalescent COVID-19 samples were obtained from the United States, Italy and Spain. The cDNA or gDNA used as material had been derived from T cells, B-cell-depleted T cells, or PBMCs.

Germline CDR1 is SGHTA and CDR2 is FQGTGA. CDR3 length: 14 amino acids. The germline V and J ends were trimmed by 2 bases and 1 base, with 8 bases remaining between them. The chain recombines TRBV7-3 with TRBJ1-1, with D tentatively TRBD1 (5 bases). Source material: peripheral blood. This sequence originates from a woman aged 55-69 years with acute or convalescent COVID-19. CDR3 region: CASSLQGRNTEAFF. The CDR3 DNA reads TGTGCCAGCAGCTTACAGGGAAGGAACACTGAAGCTTTCTTT. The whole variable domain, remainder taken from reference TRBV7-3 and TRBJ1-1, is GAGVSQTPSNKVTEKGKYVELRCDPISGHTALYWYRQSLGQGPEFLIYFQGTGAADDSGLPNDRFFAVRPEGSVSTLKIQRTERGDSAVYLCASSLQGRNTEAFFGQGTRLTVV.